This TCR beta chain is drawn from a study of human T cells and chemical hapten exposure. This clonotype occurred many times. During construction of the library, unique molecular identifiers were attached to individual cDNA molecules for quantitative, reproducible TCR counting. TCRdb recomputed calls from the RACE reads with MiXCR, one row per CDR3 protein. The sample shows 200,000 to 300,000 distinct CDR3 sequences, 8.6% of them seen only once. The time point here: pre-sensitization, week 0. Specified treatment: therapeutic diphenylcyclopropenone sensitization with weekly scalp DPC. The study enrolled 18 to 70-year-old alopecia patients suitable for DPC. The CDR3 length is 13 residues. Germline V lookup: CDR1 MNHEY, CDR2 SVGAGI. V shed 4 bases and J shed 7 bases, with 13 bases lying between them.

This clonotype was obtained from a woman aged 40 to 55 with alopecia areata. Some clones in this sample may be carry-over from other donors' samples. This specimen consisted of whole blood, obtained in connection with sensitization to the hapten diphenylcyclopropenone (DPC). The rearrangement links TRBV6-5 to TRBJ2-5; possibly TRBD2 for D (6 bases). The CDR3 loop is CASSSGLRGTQYF. DNA for the CDR3: TGTGCCAGCAGTTCGGGACTCCGAGGGACCCAGTACTTC.